These 4 T cell receptor beta chains share one sample of origin, sequenced in a study of OX40 agonist ivuxolimab in advanced cancers. Sequencing used immunoSEQ multiplex PCR; TCRdb keeps in-frame clones, though not all of them. The profile shows 15,000 to 20,000 clones, around four fifths of them singletons. This material consisted of CD4+ or CD8+ T cells sorted from blood, taken in a trial of the OX40 agonist ivuxolimab. The receptors here all came from an adult with an advanced solid tumor such as melanoma, head and neck, liver or kidney cancer.

The CDR3 DNA is TGTGCCAGCAGCTTGGTTAGCGGGGCTACCTACGAGCAGTACTTC. Translation: CASSLVSGATYEQYF. The chain joins TRBV5-4 to TRBJ2-7, with 8 bases aligning to TRBD2. V was pared by 0 bases and J by 2 bases, with 4 bases of the junction left unmatched. This CDR3 is built from 15 residues. Germline CDR1 is SGHNT and CDR2 is YYREEE (reference sequence). Full variable domain (rest looked up from reference TRBV5-4 and TRBJ2-7): ETGVTQSPTHLIKTRGQQVTLRCSSQSGHNTVSWYQQALGQGPQFIFQYYREEENGRGNFPPRFSGLQFPNYSSELNVNALELDDSALYLCASSLVSGATYEQYFGPGTRLTVT.

V usage is TRBV7-2 and J usage is TRBJ2-7; D may be TRBD1 (6 bases). From germline, CDR1 is SGHTA and CDR2 FQGNSA. The CDR3 covers 12 residues. Deletions cut 5 bases from V and 5 bases from J, with 10 bases between. The CDR3 nucleotides are TGTGCCAGCAGCCGTACAGGGAACGAGCAGTACTTC. This encodes CASSRTGNEQYF.

This clone was detected only once. The rearrangement links TRBV2 to TRBJ2-5, with 10 bases matching TRBD1. Germline CDR1 SNHLY, CDR2 FYNNEI. The CDR3 is 15 residues long. V was pared by 4 bases and J by 4 bases, with 6 bases of the junction left unmatched. CDR3 bases: TGTGCCAGCAGTGCTGGGACAGGGGTATTAGAGACCCAGTACTTC. The encoded protein is CASSAGTGVLETQYF.

The gene calls are TRBV29-1 and TRBJ1-5, with D possibly being TRBD1 (6 bases). Between the trimmed V and J ends, which lost 8 bases and 7 bases, there was a span of 21 bases. The CDR3 contains 14 residues. Germline CDR1 reads SQVTM; CDR2 reads ANQGSEA. DNA of the CDR3: TGCAGCCCCAGCCGGGGGGCCCGGGTCCAGCCCCAGCATTTT. Translating gives CSPSRGARVQPQHF. Full variable domain (missing parts from reference TRBV29-1 and TRBJ1-5): SAVISQKPSRDICQRGTSLTIQCQVDSQVTMMFWYRQQPGQSLTLIATANQGSEATYESGFVIDKFPISRPNLTFSTLTVSNMSPEDSSIYLCSPSRGARVQPQHFGDGTRLSIL.